This TCR beta chain was observed in a study of blood T cells in healthy people across ages. The V end lost 5 bases, the J end lost 1 base, and 13 bases lay between the germline ends. This CDR3 is built from 15 residues. Germline CDR1 is SEHNR and CDR2 is FQNEAQ (reference sequence). Next came a second PCR, run for about 7 to 12 cycles, which used a sample-barcoded 5' primer along with a J-beta primer mix. Each TCR beta cDNA got a 12-nucleotide random molecular identifier. From the 5' RACE reads, TCRdb called clonotypes with MiXCR, one entry per CDR3 protein. This table holds approximately 1,700,000 distinct CDR3 sequences, roughly two fifths found once. Individuals who donated were healthy Caucasians from Russia aged roughly 6 to 90.

The genes are TRBV7-9 and TRBJ2-3; D gene unclear. The TCR originated in a human donor in good health. Sequences were obtained from blood. The CDR3 sequence is CASSLTRVGTDTQYF. The CDR3 coding sequence is TGTGCCAGCAGCCTAACACGGGTCGGCACAGATACGCAGTATTTT.